Listed below are T cell receptor beta chains from one sample, sequenced in a study of cytomegalovirus exposure and HLA in healthy donors. The assay was immunoSEQ multiplex PCR, and TCRdb's table has in-frame clones only and misses some. The repertoire holds roughly 130,000 clones, with around three quarters as singletons. Material for sequencing was PBMCs. The source of these receptors is a woman aged 50 to 60 in good health and CMV-seronegative. The CDR3 runs from the conserved cysteine through the conserved F or W. D genes are given only for firm matches. Clone size is not always given. Where it is, it says once, few, many or a class for expanded clones.

D	V	size	J	DNA	CDR3
.	TRBV7-2	.	TRBJ1-1	TGTGCCAGCAGCCCCCCGGTGGGGGGCACTGAAGCTTTCTTT	CASSPPVGGTEAFF
TRBD2	TRBV9	once	TRBJ2-1	TGTGCCAGCAGCCCGGTGCGGGAGGGCCCATATGAGCAGTTCTTC	CASSPVREGPYEQFF
.	TRBV6-4	few	TRBJ1-1	TGTGCCAGCAGTGACAGGGGCCAGGGTCTGAACACTGAAGCTTTCTTT	CASSDRGQGLNTEAFF
.	TRBV6-5	.	TRBJ1-1	TGTGCCAGCAGTAAGCCAGGGGTGAACACTGAAGCTTTCTTT	CASSKPGVNTEAFF
.	TRBV5-6	few	TRBJ1-4	TGTGCCAGCAGCCTAAGCAATGTCTGGGAAAAACTGTTTTTT	CASSLSNVWEKLFF
.	TRBV5-1	.	TRBJ1-4	TGCGCCAGCAGTAGGGACATCCACGAAAAACTGTTTTTT	CASSRDIHEKLFF
.	TRBV15	.	TRBJ2-3	TGTTCCACCAGCAGGGGGGGAGATACGCAGTATTTT	CSTSRGGDTQYF
.	TRBV7-9	.	TRBJ1-1	TGTGCCAGCAGCCCCCTCAGGGGCATAAACACTGAAGCTTTCTTT	CASSPLRGINTEAFF
.	TRBV30	few	TRBJ1-2	TGTGCCTGGAGTGTACGGGGGTACCACTATGGCTACCCCTTC	CAWSVRGYHYGYPF
TRBD2	TRBV7-2	.	TRBJ2-3	TGTGCCAGCAGCTTAGTTGGGACTAGCGGCACAGATACGCAGTATTTT	CASSLVGTSGTDTQYF
TRBD2	TRBV5-4	.	TRBJ2-3	TGTGCCAGCAGCTTGGGAATAGCGGGAGAGGGAGATACGCAGTATTTT	CASSLGIAGEGDTQYF
TRBD1	TRBV27	.	TRBJ2-1	TGTGCCAGCAGCTTGGGACAGAAACTCTACAATGAGCAGTTCTTC	CASSLGQKLYNEQFF
.	TRBV7-9	.	TRBJ2-5	TGTGCCAGCAGCCATAGGGTTGCGGGGAGGAGGGAGACCCAGTACTTC	CASSHRVAGRRETQYF
.	TRBV11-1	.	TRBJ2-1	TGTGCCAGCAGCTTAGGGGTCAGGGGTTTCCCTTACAATGAGCAGTTCTTC	CASSLGVRGFPYNEQFF
TRBD1	TRBV7-9	.	TRBJ1-5	TGTGCCAGCAGCTACAGCACCGGGACAGGGGGCAATCAGCCCCAGCATTTT	CASSYSTGTGGNQPQHF
TRBD1	TRBV5-1	.	TRBJ1-1	TGCGCCAGCAGCTTGGCGGGACAGCCGAACACTGAAGCTTTCTTT	CASSLAGQPNTEAFF
TRBD1	TRBV18	.	TRBJ2-6	TGTGCCAGCAGACAGGGGGGAACTGGGGCCAACGTCCTGACTTTC	CASRQGGTGANVLTF
.	TRBV5-1	.	TRBJ2-7	TGCGCCAGCAGCCCAAAGTCTCCCGGGGATTACGAGCAGTACTTC	CASSPKSPGDYEQYF
.	TRBV9	.	TRBJ1-2	TGTGCCAGCAGCGTAGCCTGGAGCGGGAGCTATGGCTACACCTTC	CASSVAWSGSYGYTF
TRBD1	TRBV5-8	few	TRBJ1-5	TGTGCCAGCAGCTCGGACAGGAGCAATCAGCCCCAGCATTTT	CASSSDRSNQPQHF
TRBD2	TRBV2	.	TRBJ2-3	TGTGCCAGCAGGGGAACTAGCGGGAGGGCCTATAGCACAGATACGCAGTATTTT	CASRGTSGRAYSTDTQYF
TRBD2	TRBV18	.	TRBJ2-5	TGTGCCAGCTCACCAGGACTAGCGGGAGCATTTAAGACCCAGTACTTC	CASSPGLAGAFKTQYF
.	TRBV28	.	TRBJ1-2	TGTGCCAGCAGTCCTACAGGGAAGGTAGGCTATGGCTACACCTTC	CASSPTGKVGYGYTF
TRBD2	TRBV7-8	.	TRBJ2-3	TGTGCCAGCAGCATGACCGGGACTAGCGGGAGGGTCAACACAGATACGCAGTATTTT	CASSMTGTSGRVNTDTQYF
.	TRBV21-1	.	TRBJ1-1	TGTGCCAGCAGCAAACGCACTAATCCTAACACTGAAGCTTTCTTT	CASSKRTNPNTEAFF
.	TRBV9	.	TRBJ2-2	TGTGCCAGCAGCGGATGGCGACGGGACACTCGGAACACCGGGGAGCTGTTTTTT	CASSGWRRDTRNTGELFF
.	TRBV7-8	.	TRBJ1-2	TGTGCCAGCAGTAGAATTTCCGTGAGGTATGGCTACACCTTC	CASSRISVRYGYTF
.	TRBV5-1	.	TRBJ2-7	TGCGCCAGCAGCCGGCAGGCTACCCAAATCTACGAGCAGTACTTC	CASSRQATQIYEQYF
.	TRBV28	.	TRBJ1-1	TGTGCCAGCAGTCAATTCATAAGGGCGGCGGGGAACACTGAAGCTTTCTTT	CASSQFIRAAGNTEAFF
TRBD2	TRBV6-1	.	TRBJ2-1	TGTGCCAGCAGTGAGGTCTTAACGGGGGGTGAGAATGAGCAGTTCTTC	CASSEVLTGGENEQFF
.	TRBV10-3	.	TRBJ2-3	TGTGCCATCAGTGACTTCACAGATACGCAGTATTTT	CAISDFTDTQYF
.	TRBV4-2	.	TRBJ2-3	TGTGCCAGCAGCCAAGATCACGGGAGTGGGACAGATACGCAGTATTTT	CASSQDHGSGTDTQYF
TRBD2	TRBV29-1	.	TRBJ2-1	TGCAGCGTTGAAGATCTCCCCGGGAGGGCCAGTATCTTAGATGAGCAGTTCTTC	CSVEDLPGRASILDEQFF
TRBD1	TRBV28	.	TRBJ1-4	TGTGCCAGCACCACGACAGGGCAAAGGGAAAAACTGTTTTTT	CASTTTGQREKLFF
.	TRBV29-1	.	TRBJ2-1	TGCAGCGTTGGGGGGGTGGGGAGCGCAACTAGCTCCTACAATGAGCAGTTCTTC	CSVGGVGSATSSYNEQFF
.	TRBV25-1	.	TRBJ1-1	TGTGCCAGCGGGCCCTCGATTGTTAACACTGAAGCTTTCTTT	CASGPSIVNTEAFF
.	TRBV15	.	TRBJ2-7	TGTGCCACCAGCACCCTCGCCAGGGGAAACGAGCAGTACTTC	CATSTLARGNEQYF
TRBD2	TRBV11-3	.	TRBJ2-5	TGTGCCAGCAGCTCGCACGGATGGTGGACTAGCGGTCCGCAAGAGACCCAGTACTTC	CASSSHGWWTSGPQETQYF
.	TRBV2	.	TRBJ2-1	TGTGCCAGCAGTGTACGCCCTAACCTCTACAATGAGCAGTTCTTC	CASSVRPNLYNEQFF
.	TRBV19	.	TRBJ1-1	TGTGCCAGTAGTTATGGAGACAGCATGAACACTGAAGCTTTCTTT	CASSYGDSMNTEAFF
.	TRBV4-3	.	TRBJ1-1	TGCGCCAGCAGCCAAGGTCAGGGAAGGGGCACTGAAGCTTTCTTT	CASSQGQGRGTEAFF
.	TRBV19	.	TRBJ1-2	TGTGCCAGCACCAGGCGGGGATTGGGTGGCTACACCTTC	CASTRRGLGGYTF
.	TRBV28	few	TRBJ2-7	TGTGCCAGCAGTGTGGGCCCCTACGAGCAGTACTTC	CASSVGPYEQYF
.	TRBV7-3	.	TRBJ1-4	TGTGCCAGCAGCCCTATACTGCCAACTAATGAAAAACTGTTTTTT	CASSPILPTNEKLFF
TRBD2	TRBV19	.	TRBJ2-3	TGTGCCAGTAGTAGCGGGAGTATGTTAGATACGCAGTATTTT	CASSSGSMLDTQYF
.	TRBV19	.	TRBJ2-7	TGTGCCAGTAGTATATTTAGCTATTCGGGGGAGCAGTACTTC	CASSIFSYSGEQYF
.	TRBV7-6	.	TRBJ1-5	TGTGCCAGCAGCTTGTTACAGAACAATCAGCCCCAGCATTTT	CASSLLQNNQPQHF